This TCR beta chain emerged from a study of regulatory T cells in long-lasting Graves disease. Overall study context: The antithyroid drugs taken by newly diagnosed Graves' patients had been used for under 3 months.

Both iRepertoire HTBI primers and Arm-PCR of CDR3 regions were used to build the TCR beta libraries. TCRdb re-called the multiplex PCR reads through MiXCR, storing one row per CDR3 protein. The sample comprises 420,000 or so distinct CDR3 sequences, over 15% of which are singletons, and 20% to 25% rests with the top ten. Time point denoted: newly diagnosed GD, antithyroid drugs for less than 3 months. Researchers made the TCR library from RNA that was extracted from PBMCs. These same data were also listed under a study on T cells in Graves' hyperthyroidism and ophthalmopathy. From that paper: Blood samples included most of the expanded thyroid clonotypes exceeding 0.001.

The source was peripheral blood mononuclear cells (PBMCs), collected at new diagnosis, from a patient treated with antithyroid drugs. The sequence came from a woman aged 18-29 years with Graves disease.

CDR3 nucleotide sequence: TGTGCCAGTAGTCATCCTCAGGGTGGGCTACCTGAGCAGTTCTTC. It is translated as CASSHPQGGLPEQFF. This chain joins TRBV19 and TRBJ2-1, with D perhaps matching TRBD1 (5 bases). CDR1 LNHDA and CDR2 SQIVND come from the germline V gene (reference sequence). Trimming took 5 bases from V and 9 from J, leaving 20 bases between them. The CDR3 sequence is 15 residues long.